The rows below give T cell receptor beta chains drawn from one sample of a study of T cells after yellow fever vaccination. TCRdb analysed the 5' RACE reads with MiXCR anew, one entry per CDR3 protein. Here the sample spans a few hundred thousand distinct CDR3 sequences, 6.5% to 8.5% being singletons. The sample here was PBMCs, taken roughly seven weeks after the first yellow fever vaccination. These receptor sequences come from a man between 18 and 29 years old who received the YFV17D yellow fever vaccine. Each CDR3 is given with its conserved first and last residue. The D gene is left open where the match is weak. The listing skips clone size in some rows; elsewhere it reads once, few, many or a size class.

clone size	CDR3 length	D gene	V gene	J gene	CDR3 DNA	CDR3 protein
NA	16	TRBD2	TRBV20-1	TRBJ2-3	TGCAGTGCTAGCCCCGGGGCTAGCGGGAGCACAGATACGCAGTATTTT	CSASPGASGSTDTQYF
few	14	TRBD1	TRBV2	TRBJ2-2	TGTGCCGGAAGGGGGCAGGGGGCCACCGGGGAGCTGTTTTTT	CAGRGQGATGELFF
many	12	NA	TRBV6-5	TRBJ2-2	TGTGCCAGCAGTTTACTGTCGGGGGAGCTGTTTTTT	CASSLLSGELFF
few	17	NA	TRBV20-1	TRBJ2-1	TGCAGTGCTAGATGGACCGCGGGGGCGAGGGCCTACAATGAGCAGTTCTTC	CSARWTAGARAYNEQFF
many	16	NA	TRBV4-3	TRBJ1-2	TGCGCCAGCAGCCGAATAACAGGAGGAGGTAACTATGGCTACACCTTC	CASSRITGGGNYGYTF
few	15	NA	TRBV7-2	TRBJ2-5	TGTGCCAGCAGCTTAGTCCACCGGACCTCCGGAGCCCAGTACTTC	CASSLVHRTSGAQYF
few	17	TRBD2	TRBV19	TRBJ2-1	TGTGCCAGTAGTATAGATCGGAGTCTCGGGGGGGCGAGAGAGCAGTTCTTC	CASSIDRSLGGAREQFF
NA	15	NA	TRBV5-5	TRBJ1-6	TGTGCCAGCAGCCCGACTCTTGCTTATAATTCACCCCTCCACTTT	CASSPTLAYNSPLHF
few	15	NA	TRBV6-5	TRBJ1-5	TGTGCCAGCAGTTACCCGACAGCGGGTAATCAGCCCCAGCATTTT	CASSYPTAGNQPQHF
many	11	NA	TRBV18	TRBJ1-2	TGTGCCAGCTCACCCCGTTATGGCTACACCTTC	CASSPRYGYTF
many	13	TRBD1	TRBV5-1	TRBJ2-3	TGCGCCAGCAGCTTGGACAGGGGAGATACGCAGTATTTT	CASSLDRGDTQYF
many	15	TRBD2	TRBV19	TRBJ2-1	TGTGCCAGTAGTATCAGGCGGGGGGGCAGGGATGAGCAGTTCTTC	CASSIRRGGRDEQFF
once	17	TRBD2	TRBV4-1	TRBJ2-1	TGCGCCAGCAGCCAATCACCCGGCGGGGGACCCTACCATGAGCAGTTCTTC	CASSQSPGGGPYHEQFF
NA	13	NA	TRBV19	TRBJ2-7	TGTGCCAGTAGTATCCCCGGCGCCTACGAGCAGTACTTC	CASSIPGAYEQYF
many	17	TRBD2	TRBV5-1	TRBJ2-1	TGCGCCAGCAGCCTCTCCTCACTAGCGGGGGGGCATAATGAGCAGTTCTTC	CASSLSSLAGGHNEQFF
many	15	NA	TRBV25-1	TRBJ1-5	TGTGCCAGCACCGGAGAAAGGGGAGGCAATCAGCCCCAGCATTTT	CASTGERGGNQPQHF
NA	16	NA	TRBV7-2	TRBJ1-2	TGTGCCAGCAGCTTAGCCGCAGGATTCCTATTCTATGGCTACACCTTC	CASSLAAGFLFYGYTF
NA	15	NA	TRBV5-1	TRBJ1-1	TGCGCCAGCAGCTCACGGACAGTCTCCAACACTGAAGCTTTCTTT	CASSSRTVSNTEAFF
NA	16	NA	TRBV4-3	TRBJ1-6	TGCGCCAGCAGCCAAGACAGGACAGCGTTTAATTCACCCCTCCACTTT	CASSQDRTAFNSPLHF
NA	16	NA	TRBV16	TRBJ2-3	TGTGCCAGCAGCCAATCAGCAGGGCGCCGCACAGATACGCAGTATTTT	CASSQSAGRRTDTQYF
NA	13	NA	TRBV12-3/TRBV12-4	TRBJ1-6	TGTGCCAGCAGTTTAAACGATAATTCACCCCTCCACTTT	CASSLNDNSPLHF
few	14	NA	TRBV27	TRBJ1-5	TGTGCCAGCAGTTTGCGGGGGGCTTATCAGCCCCAGCATTTT	CASSLRGAYQPQHF
NA	12	NA	TRBV5-4	TRBJ1-2	TGTGCCAGCAGCTCAGACCACTATGGCTACACCTTC	CASSSDHYGYTF
few	15	NA	TRBV9	TRBJ2-5	TGTGCCAGCAGCGGGGGTGAAGGGACGCAAGAGACCCAGTACTTC	CASSGGEGTQETQYF